One sample yielded the 16 T cell receptor beta chains listed below, sequenced in a study of blood T cell repertoires in COVID-19. Sequencing used immunoSEQ multiplex PCR; TCRdb keeps in-frame clones, though not all of them. The table lists some 300,000 clones, around 86% of them singletons. The sequenced sample consisted of peripheral blood. These receptors all come from a man between 65 and 85 years old with acute or convalescent COVID-19.

The chain couples TRBV5-1 to TRBJ2-1; a possible D gene is TRBD2 (5 bases). Germline V gene lookup returns CDR1 SGHRS and CDR2 YFSETQ. V was pared by 4 bases and J by 7 bases, with 21 bases between. The CDR3 contains 16 residues. CDR3 DNA: TGCGCCAGCAGCCCATTCCGGGTCGGACTTGGGAATGAGCAGTTCTTC. This codes for CASSPFRVGLGNEQFF.

The chain recombines TRBV7-6 with TRBJ1-6; TRBD1 matches at 7 bases. This CDR3 comprises 13 residues. Losses at the gene ends were 7 bases for V and 10 bases for J; bases not matched to a gene: 7. The germline CDR1 and CDR2 sequences are SGHVS and FNYEAQ. For the CDR3, the DNA is TGTGCCAGCAAGGAACAGGGGAAGTCACCCCTCCACTTT. Protein sequence: CASKEQGKSPLHF. The whole variable domain, remainder taken from reference TRBV7-6 and TRBJ1-6, is GAGVSQSPRYKVTKRGQDVALRCDPISGHVSLYWYRQALGQGPEFLTYFNYEAQQDKSGLPNDRFSAERPEGSISTLTIQRTEQRDSAMYRCASKEQGKSPLHFGNGTRLTVT.

This chain joins TRBV29-1 and TRBJ2-3, with D unclear. Germline CDR1 and CDR2: SQVTM and ANQGSEA. This CDR3 has 12 amino acids. Deletions cut 3 bases from V and 6 bases from J, with 10 bases between. The CDR3 DNA reads TGCAGCGTTGATCCGGGTGGGGATACGCAGTATTTT. Translating gives CSVDPGGDTQYF.

CDR3 sequence reads: CASTLAPRATETQYF. CDR3 bases: TGTGCCAGCACACTAGCCCCCCGCGCCACCGAGACCCAGTACTTC. The genes are TRBV7-9 and TRBJ2-5; maybe TRBD2 (6 bases). In germline, CDR1 is SEHNR, CDR2 FQNEAQ (reference sequence). There are 15 residues in the CDR3. V lost 7 bases and J lost 5, with 20 bases in between.

The gene calls are TRBV29-1 and TRBJ2-5; 8 bases fit TRBD1. V was pared by 4 bases and J by 2 bases, with 3 bases of the junction left unmatched. CDR1 and CDR2 (germline): SQVTM, ANQGSEA. The CDR3 sequence is 13 residues long. CDR3 protein: CSVVRDRQETQYF. CDR3 nucleotides: TGCAGCGTTGTCCGGGACAGGCAAGAGACCCAGTACTTC.

The chain combines TRBV29-1 with TRBJ1-1; D remains unclear. The CDR3 spans 13 residues. Germline V gene data show CDR1 as SQVTM and CDR2 as ANQGSEA. V lost 3 bases to trimming and J lost 0 bases, with 8 bases between them. The CDR3 region is CSVESSMNTEAFF. The CDR3 DNA sequence: TGCAGCGTTGAGAGTTCCATGAACACTGAAGCTTTCTTT.

The chain links TRBV30 to TRBJ1-1, with a tentative D call TRBD1 (6 bases). Germline V CDR1 and CDR2: GTSNPN, SVGIG (reference sequence). The CDR3 has 12 amino acids. V was shortened by 3 bases and J by 3 bases, with 8 bases between the two germline ends. The DNA of the CDR3 is TGTGCCTGGAGGGCAGGGGACACTGAAGCTTTCTTT. Amino acid sequence: CAWRAGDTEAFF.

The chain joins TRBV28 to TRBJ1-4; a possible D gene is TRBD1 (6 bases). The CDR3 spans 16 residues. The V end was cut by 2 bases, the J end by 8 bases, with 18 bases between. Germline V gene data show CDR1 as MDHEN and CDR2 as SYDVKM. CDR3 region: CASSLISGGPYEKLFF. DNA of the CDR3: TGTGCCAGCAGTTTAATATCGGGGGGGCCATACGAAAAACTGTTTTTT.

Here the CDR3 reads CASSTPREGYQPQHF. In DNA form, the CDR3 reads TGTGCCAGTAGTACCCCGAGGGAGGGGTATCAGCCCCAGCATTTT. The chain is built from TRBV19 and TRBJ1-5; the D gene is possibly TRBD1 (5 bases). This CDR3 is 15 amino acids long. Between the trimmed V and J ends, which lost 4 bases and 5 bases, there was a span of 15 bases. Germline CDR1 reads LNHDA; CDR2 reads SQIVND (reference sequence).

The table lists this clone with a count of one. This chain joins TRBV4-1 and TRBJ1-2, with D perhaps matching TRBD1 (5 bases). Looked up from germline, CDR1 is MGHRA and CDR2 is YSYEKL. Trimming took off 5 bases at V and 7 bases at J, with 17 bases between the two ends. The CDR3 loop spans 14 amino acids. This CDR3 reads CASSIAGFDGGYTF. CDR3 in DNA: TGCGCCAGCAGCATAGCAGGGTTCGACGGTGGCTACACCTTC.

The chain has TRBV11-2 and TRBJ2-7; D possibly corresponds to TRBD1 (5 bases). Germline V gene data show CDR1 as SGHAT and CDR2 as FQNNGV. The length of the CDR3 is 16 residues. Trimming removed 5 bases from V and 6 bases from J, with 23 bases in between. The CDR3 loop is CASSQIRAGSLVEQYF. The CDR3 DNA reads TGTGCCAGCAGCCAAATCAGGGCCGGATCCCTAGTCGAGCAGTACTTC.

V usage is TRBV2 and J usage is TRBJ2-5; tentatively, D is TRBD2 (6 bases). The germline gives CDR1 SNHLY, CDR2 FYNNEI. The germline V and J ends were trimmed by 5 bases and 5 bases, with 12 bases remaining between them. The CDR3 consists of 13 residues. The CDR3 bases are TGTGCCAGCAGTTGGGGACTCCGGGAGACCCAGTACTTC. It specifies CASSWGLRETQYF. The full variable domain, with the rest looked up from reference TRBV2 and TRBJ2-5, is EPEVTQTPSHQVTQMGQEVILRCVPISNHLYFYWYRQILGQKVEFLVSFYNNEISEKSEIFDDQFSVERPDGSNFTLKIRSTKLEDSAMYFCASSWGLRETQYFGPGTRLLVL.

CDR3 in DNA: TGTGCCAGCAGTTTCGGGACTAGCATCAATGAGCAGTTCTTC. It translates to CASSFGTSINEQFF. The chain couples TRBV2 to TRBJ2-1; 9 bases match TRBD2. Germline V gene data show CDR1 as SNHLY and CDR2 as FYNNEI. V shed 5 bases, J shed 6 bases, and the junction held 5 bases outside the gene matches. The CDR3 has 14 residues.

The chain employs TRBV9 and TRBJ1-2; D is undetermined. Per germline, CDR1 SGDLS and CDR2 YYNGEE. The length of the CDR3 is 13 residues. Between the trimmed V and J ends, which lost 0 bases and 2 bases, there was a span of 5 bases. CDR3 DNA sequence: TGTGCCAGCAGCGTAGCACAGAACTATGGCTACACCTTC. It encodes CASSVAQNYGYTF. The full variable domain, in which reference TRBV9 and TRBJ1-2 provide the parts outside the CDR3, is DSGVTQTPKHLITATGQRVTLRCSPRSGDLSVYWYQQSLDQGLQFLIQYYNGEERAKGNILERFSAQQFPDLHSELNLSSLELGDSALYFCASSVAQNYGYTFGSGTRLTVV.

In this sample, this clone turned up once. The V gene is TRBV9, the J gene TRBJ1-2, with D uncertain. The V end lost 4 bases, the J end lost 3 bases, and 10 bases lay between the germline ends. CDR3 size: 13 residues. Germline V gives CDR1 SGDLS, CDR2 YYNGEE. CDR3 sequence: CASSFTVDYGYTF. The CDR3 nucleotides read TGTGCCAGCAGCTTCACTGTCGACTATGGCTACACCTTC.

The rearrangement uses TRBV19 and TRBJ2-7; the D gene is possibly TRBD2 (7 bases). The ends were cut back, 3 bases at V and 0 bases at J, with 12 bases in the middle. This CDR3 comprises 15 residues. Germline V gene sequence: CDR1 LNHDA, CDR2 SQIVND (reference sequence). The CDR3 spells CASSIVAGASYEQYF. The CDR3, as DNA: TGTGCCAGTAGTATTGTTGCGGGGGCCTCCTACGAGCAGTACTTC.